This TCR beta chain was sequenced during a study of T cell responses to AZD1222 COVID-19 vaccine. The CDR3 extends over 17 amino acids. The ends lost 4 bases at V and 9 bases at J; junction bases unmatched: 10. Germline lookup yields CDR1 LGHDT and CDR2 YNNKEL (reference sequence). Overall study results and limits: Only six people who got AZD1222 tested seropositive at baseline. Donors, mostly white British, included more females; clonal diversity was possibly underestimated.

Profiling relied on immunoSEQ multiplex PCR, and the TCRdb table lists in-frame clones only, not all of them. The profile shows about 120,000 clones, 92% of them singletons. In the case of this clone: What it recognizes is unknown.

Pooling was applied to second doses at about 4 or about 12 weeks. This clonotype originated in an adult who received the AZD1222 COVID-19 vaccine. The chain recombines TRBV3-1 (or the pseudogene TRBV3-2) with TRBJ2-1, with 15 bases fitting TRBD2. The sequenced sample was peripheral blood, obtained 28 days after the second AZD1222 dose. The CDR3 loop reads CASSRPGLAGGQGEQFF. The CDR3 DNA is TGTGCCAGCAGCCGACCCGGACTAGCGGGAGGGCAAGGTGAGCAGTTCTTC.